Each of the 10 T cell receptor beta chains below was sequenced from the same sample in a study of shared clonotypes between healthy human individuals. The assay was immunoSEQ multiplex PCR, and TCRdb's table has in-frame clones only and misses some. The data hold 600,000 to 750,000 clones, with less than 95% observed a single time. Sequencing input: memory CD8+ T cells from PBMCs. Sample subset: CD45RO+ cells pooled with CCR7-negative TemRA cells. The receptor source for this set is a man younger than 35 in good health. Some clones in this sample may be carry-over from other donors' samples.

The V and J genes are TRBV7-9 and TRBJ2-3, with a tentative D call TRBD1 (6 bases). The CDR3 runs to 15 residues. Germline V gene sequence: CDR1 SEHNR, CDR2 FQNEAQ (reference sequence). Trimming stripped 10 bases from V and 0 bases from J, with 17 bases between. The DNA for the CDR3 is TGTGCCACCAGTAGGGGGATAAGCAGCACAGATACGCAGTATTTT. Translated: CATSRGISSTDTQYF.

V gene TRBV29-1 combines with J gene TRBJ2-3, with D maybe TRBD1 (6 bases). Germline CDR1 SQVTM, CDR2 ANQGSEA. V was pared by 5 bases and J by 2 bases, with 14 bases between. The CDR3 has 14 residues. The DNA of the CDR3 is TGCAGCGTTCGTCAGGGGTGGGACACAGATACGCAGTATTTT. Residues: CSVRQGWDTDTQYF.

CDR3 protein: CASSLWQNTGELFF. CDR3 coding DNA: TGTGCCAGCAGCTTGTGGCAGAACACCGGGGAGCTGTTTTTT. The chain recombines TRBV7-8 with TRBJ2-2; D gene uncertain. CDR3 length equals 14 residues. The germline V and J ends were trimmed by 3 bases and 1 base, with 6 bases remaining between them. From germline, CDR1 is SGHVS and CDR2 FQNEAQ.

The CDR3 DNA is TGTGCCACCAGCAGCGCAACTAGCGACTACAATGAGCAGTTCTTC. Protein: CATSSATSDYNEQFF. The chain links TRBV15 to TRBJ2-1; 7 nucleotides line up with TRBD2. Germline-derived CDR1 and CDR2 are LNHNV and YYDKDF (reference sequence). The CDR3 totals 15 residues. V lost 3 bases to trimming and J lost 3 bases; unmatched junction nucleotides: 5. Combining the CDR3 with reference TRBV15 and TRBJ2-1 gives the whole variable domain DAMVIQNPRYQVTQFGKPVTLSCSQTLNHNVMYWYQQKSSQAPKLLFHYYDKDFNNEADTPDNFQSRRPNTSFCFLDIRSPGLGDTAMYLCATSSATSDYNEQFFGPGTRLTVL.

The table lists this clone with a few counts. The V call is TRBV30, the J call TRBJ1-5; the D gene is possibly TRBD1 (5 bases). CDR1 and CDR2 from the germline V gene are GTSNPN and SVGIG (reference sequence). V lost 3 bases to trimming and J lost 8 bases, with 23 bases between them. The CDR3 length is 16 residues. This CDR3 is CAWSTHDRRGYEPQHF. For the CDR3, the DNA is TGTGCCTGGAGCACCCATGACAGACGTGGGTATGAGCCCCAGCATTTT. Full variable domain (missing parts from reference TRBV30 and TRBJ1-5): SQTIHQWPATLVQPVGSPLSLECTVEGTSNPNLYWYRQAAGRGLQLLFYSVGIGQISSEVPQNLSASRPQDRQFILSSKKLLLSDSGFYLCAWSTHDRRGYEPQHFGDGTRLSIL.

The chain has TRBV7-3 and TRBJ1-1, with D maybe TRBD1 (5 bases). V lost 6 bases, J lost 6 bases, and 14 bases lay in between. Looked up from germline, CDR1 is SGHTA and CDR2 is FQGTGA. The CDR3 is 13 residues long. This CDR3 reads CASSPTRASEAFF. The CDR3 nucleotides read TGTGCCAGCAGTCCAACCAGGGCCTCTGAAGCTTTCTTT.

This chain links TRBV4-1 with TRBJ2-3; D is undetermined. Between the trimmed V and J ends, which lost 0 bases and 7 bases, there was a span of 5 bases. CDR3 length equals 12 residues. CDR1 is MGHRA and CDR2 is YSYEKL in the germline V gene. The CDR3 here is CASSQDYNTQYF. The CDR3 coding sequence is TGCGCCAGCAGCCAAGACTACAATACGCAGTATTTT.

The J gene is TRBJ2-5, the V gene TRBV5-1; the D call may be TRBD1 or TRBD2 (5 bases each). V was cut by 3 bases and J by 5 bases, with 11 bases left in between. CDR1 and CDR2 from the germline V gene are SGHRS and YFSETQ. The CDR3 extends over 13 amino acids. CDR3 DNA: TGCGCCAGCAGCTGGGGGATGTGGGAGACCCAGTACTTC. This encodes CASSWGMWETQYF. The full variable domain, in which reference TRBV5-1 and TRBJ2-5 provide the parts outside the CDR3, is KAGVTQTPRYLIKTRGQQVTLSCSPISGHRSVSWYQQTPGQGLQFLFEYFSETQRNKGNFPGRFSGRQFSNSRSEMNVSTLELGDSALYLCASSWGMWETQYFGPGTRLLVL.

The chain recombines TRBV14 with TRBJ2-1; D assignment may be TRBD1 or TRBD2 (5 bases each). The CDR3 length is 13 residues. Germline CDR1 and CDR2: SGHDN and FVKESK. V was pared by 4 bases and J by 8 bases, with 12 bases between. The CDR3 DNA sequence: TGTGCCAGCAGCCTCCCCGGGGCTCATGAGCAGTTCTTC. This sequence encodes CASSLPGAHEQFF.

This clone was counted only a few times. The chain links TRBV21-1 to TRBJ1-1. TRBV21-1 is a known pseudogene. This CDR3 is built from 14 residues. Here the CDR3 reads CASSIRDGDTEAFF. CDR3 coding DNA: TGTGCCAGCAGCATACGGGACGGGGACACTGAAGCTTTCTTT.